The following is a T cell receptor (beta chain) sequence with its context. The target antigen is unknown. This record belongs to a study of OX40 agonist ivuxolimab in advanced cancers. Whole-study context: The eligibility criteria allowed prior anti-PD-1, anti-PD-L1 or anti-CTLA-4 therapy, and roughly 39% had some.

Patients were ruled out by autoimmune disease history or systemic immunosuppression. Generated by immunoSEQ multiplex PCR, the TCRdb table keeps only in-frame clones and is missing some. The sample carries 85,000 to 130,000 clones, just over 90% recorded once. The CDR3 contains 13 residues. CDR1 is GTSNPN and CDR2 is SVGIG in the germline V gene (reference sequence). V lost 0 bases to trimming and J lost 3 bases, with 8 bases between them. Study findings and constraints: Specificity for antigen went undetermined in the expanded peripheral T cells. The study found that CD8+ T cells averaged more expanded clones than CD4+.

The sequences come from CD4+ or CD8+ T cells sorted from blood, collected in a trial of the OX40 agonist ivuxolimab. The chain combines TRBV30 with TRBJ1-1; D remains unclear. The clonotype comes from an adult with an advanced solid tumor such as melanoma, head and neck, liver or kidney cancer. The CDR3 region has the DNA TGTGCCTGGAGTGTAGGACCGGACACTGAAGCTTTCTTT. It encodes CAWSVGPDTEAFF. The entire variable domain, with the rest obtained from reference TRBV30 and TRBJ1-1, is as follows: SQTIHQWPATLVQPVGSPLSLECTVEGTSNPNLYWYRQAAGRGLQLLFYSVGIGQISSEVPQNLSASRPQDRQFILSSKKLLLSDSGFYLCAWSVGPDTEAFFGQGTRLTVV.